These T cell receptor beta chains were read from a single sample in a study of cytomegalovirus exposure and HLA in healthy donors. Produced via immunoSEQ multiplex PCR; TCRdb's table is partial and in-frame only. Of 150,000 to 200,000 clones listed, over 60% are singletons. Specimen: PBMCs. The source of these receptors is a male donor in good health and CMV-seronegative. Both conserved end residues are part of each CDR3. The D gene is left open where the match is weak. The size of a clone is reported for some rows only, either as once, few or many, or as a class for expanded clones.

V gene: TRBV5-1; D gene: -; J gene: TRBJ1-1; clone size: -; CDR3 protein: CASSLAGGQNTEAFF; CDR3 DNA: TGCGCCAGCAGCTTGGCCGGGGGTCAGAACACTGAAGCTTTCTTT
V gene: TRBV4-1; D gene: -; J gene: TRBJ1-2; clone size: -; CDR3 protein: CASSQPTGANYGYTF; CDR3 DNA: TGCGCCAGCAGCCAACCGACAGGAGCGAACTATGGCTACACCTTC
V gene: TRBV10-3; D gene: -; J gene: TRBJ1-2; clone size: -; CDR3 protein: CASTGLNYGYTF; CDR3 DNA: TGTGCCTCAACTGGACTGAACTATGGCTACACCTTC
V gene: TRBV5-1; D gene: TRBD1; J gene: TRBJ2-6; clone size: -; CDR3 protein: CASSRTGSGANVLTF; CDR3 DNA: TGCGCCAGCAGCAGGACAGGGTCAGGGGCCAACGTCCTGACTTTC
V gene: TRBV19; D gene: TRBD1; J gene: TRBJ1-5; clone size: -; CDR3 protein: CASSLTGGQGQPQHF; CDR3 DNA: TGTGCCAGTAGTCTCACAGGGGGCCAGGGTCAGCCCCAGCATTTT
V gene: TRBV5-1; D gene: TRBD1; J gene: TRBJ2-7; clone size: -; CDR3 protein: CASSLGTGSSYEQYF; CDR3 DNA: TGCGCCAGCAGCTTAGGGACAGGTTCCTCCTACGAGCAGTACTTC
V gene: TRBV25-1; D gene: TRBD1; J gene: TRBJ1-3; clone size: -; CDR3 protein: CASSPRTGVGNTIYF; CDR3 DNA: TGTGCCAGCAGTCCCCGGACAGGGGTTGGAAACACCATATATTTT
V gene: TRBV5-4; D gene: -; J gene: TRBJ2-7; clone size: once; CDR3 protein: CASSLVGVPHEQYF; CDR3 DNA: TGTGCCAGCAGCTTGGTAGGGGTTCCCCACGAGCAGTACTTC
V gene: TRBV11-1; D gene: TRBD1; J gene: TRBJ2-4; clone size: -; CDR3 protein: CASSPGQGFFLEYIQYF; CDR3 DNA: TGTGCCAGCAGCCCGGGACAGGGATTTTTTCTGGAATACATTCAGTACTTC
V gene: TRBV5-1; D gene: -; J gene: TRBJ2-6; clone size: -; CDR3 protein: CASSIPLTGIGANVLTF; CDR3 DNA: TGCGCCAGCAGCATACCCCTAACAGGGATAGGGGCCAACGTCCTGACTTTC
V gene: TRBV5-4; D gene: -; J gene: TRBJ2-7; clone size: -; CDR3 protein: CASSRDWVPYEQYF; CDR3 DNA: TGTGCCAGCAGCCGGGACTGGGTGCCTTACGAGCAGTACTTC
V gene: TRBV30; D gene: TRBD2; J gene: TRBJ2-1; clone size: -; CDR3 protein: CAWSANGRAGEQFF; CDR3 DNA: TGTGCCTGGAGTGCGAACGGGAGGGCGGGTGAGCAGTTCTTC
V gene: TRBV28; D gene: -; J gene: TRBJ1-1; clone size: once; CDR3 protein: CASSSGARGRDTEAFF; CDR3 DNA: TGTGCCAGCAGTTCGGGAGCACGGGGAAGGGACACTGAAGCTTTCTTT
V gene: TRBV12-5; D gene: -; J gene: TRBJ1-2; clone size: -; CDR3 protein: CASGPGGGDNYGYTF; CDR3 DNA: TGTGCTAGTGGTCCCGGAGGCGGGGACAACTATGGCTACACCTTC
V gene: TRBV6-1; D gene: TRBD1; J gene: TRBJ1-2; clone size: few; CDR3 protein: CASSAVPGGGYGYTF; CDR3 DNA: TGTGCCAGCAGTGCGGTCCCAGGGGGCGGATATGGCTACACCTTC
V gene: TRBV5-1; D gene: -; J gene: TRBJ1-4; clone size: few; CDR3 protein: CASSFGGWYSTNEKLFF; CDR3 DNA: TGCGCCAGCAGCTTTGGCGGCTGGTACTCAACTAATGAAAAACTGTTTTTT
V gene: TRBV7-8; D gene: -; J gene: TRBJ2-7; clone size: few; CDR3 protein: CASSRGGEQYF; CDR3 DNA: TGTGCCAGCAGCCGAGGAGGCGAGCAGTACTTC
V gene: TRBV28; D gene: TRBD1; J gene: TRBJ2-2; clone size: -; CDR3 protein: CASSTGGAIGELFF; CDR3 DNA: TGTGCCAGCAGTACAGGGGGCGCAATCGGGGAGCTGTTTTTT
V gene: TRBV19; D gene: TRBD1; J gene: TRBJ1-2; clone size: -; CDR3 protein: CASRDFRDRGLDGYTF; CDR3 DNA: TGTGCCAGTAGGGACTTCCGGGACAGGGGGCTGGATGGCTACACCTTC
V gene: TRBV5-1; D gene: TRBD2; J gene: TRBJ2-5; clone size: -; CDR3 protein: CASSLGVSGGQETQYF; CDR3 DNA: TGCGCCAGCAGCTTGGGAGTTTCGGGAGGCCAAGAGACCCAGTACTTC
V gene: TRBV4-2; D gene: -; J gene: TRBJ2-5; clone size: -; CDR3 protein: CASSPGKGAGQEAQYF; CDR3 DNA: TGTGCCAGCAGCCCAGGAAAGGGCGCGGGGCAAGAGGCCCAGTACTTC
V gene: TRBV7-2; D gene: TRBD2; J gene: TRBJ2-1; clone size: -; CDR3 protein: CASSLISGRDEQFF; CDR3 DNA: TGTGCCAGCAGCTTAATTAGCGGGAGAGATGAGCAGTTCTTC
V gene: TRBV30; D gene: TRBD1; J gene: TRBJ1-2; clone size: few; CDR3 protein: CAWSAQGDYGYTF; CDR3 DNA: TGTGCCTGGAGTGCACAGGGGGACTATGGCTACACCTTC
V gene: TRBV7-3; D gene: -; J gene: TRBJ2-2; clone size: -; CDR3 protein: CASSFSPSANTGELFF; CDR3 DNA: TGTGCCAGCAGCTTCTCCCCGTCCGCGAACACCGGGGAGCTGTTTTTT
V gene: TRBV5-1; D gene: -; J gene: TRBJ1-3; clone size: once; CDR3 protein: CASSLEGVGGNTIYF; CDR3 DNA: TGCGCCAGCAGCTTGGAGGGGGTTGGTGGAAACACCATATATTTT
V gene: TRBV2; D gene: TRBD2; J gene: TRBJ2-7; clone size: -; CDR3 protein: CASGRLAVYEQYF; CDR3 DNA: TGTGCCAGCGGGAGACTAGCGGTATACGAGCAGTACTTC
V gene: TRBV15; D gene: -; J gene: TRBJ1-3; clone size: -; CDR3 protein: CATSRSGPGNTIYF; CDR3 DNA: TGTGCCACCAGCAGGTCAGGGCCTGGAAACACCATATATTTT
V gene: TRBV1; D gene: -; J gene: TRBJ2-5; clone size: once; CDR3 protein: CTSSLNSDRTYQETQYF; CDR3 DNA: TGCACCAGCAGCCTTAACTCCGACAGAACCTACCAAGAGACCCAGTACTTC
V gene: TRBV7-8; D gene: TRBD2; J gene: TRBJ2-7; clone size: few; CDR3 protein: CASSLNRNPGLAGVKTYEQYF; CDR3 DNA: TGTGCCAGCAGCTTGAATCGTAACCCGGGACTAGCGGGAGTTAAGACCTACGAGCAGTACTTC
V gene: TRBV7-2; D gene: -; J gene: TRBJ2-7; clone size: -; CDR3 protein: CASSFSRAVYEQYF; CDR3 DNA: TGTGCCAGCAGCTTCTCCAGGGCGGTCTACGAGCAGTACTTC
V gene: TRBV28; D gene: -; J gene: TRBJ1-5; clone size: -; CDR3 protein: CASSPKYQPQHF; CDR3 DNA: TGTGCCAGCAGTCCAAAATATCAGCCCCAGCATTTT
V gene: TRBV5-4; D gene: TRBD2; J gene: TRBJ2-3; clone size: -; CDR3 protein: CASSLPSGGTDTQYF; CDR3 DNA: TGTGCCAGCAGCCTCCCTAGCGGGGGCACAGATACGCAGTATTTT
V gene: TRBV2; D gene: -; J gene: TRBJ1-4; clone size: few; CDR3 protein: CASRAGRANEKLFF; CDR3 DNA: TGTGCCAGCAGGGCAGGCAGAGCAAATGAAAAACTGTTTTTT
V gene: TRBV11-2; D gene: TRBD1; J gene: TRBJ2-7; clone size: -; CDR3 protein: CASRRTGEPEQYF; CDR3 DNA: TGTGCCAGCAGGAGAACAGGGGAGCCCGAGCAGTACTTC
V gene: TRBV6-1; D gene: TRBD1; J gene: TRBJ1-5; clone size: -; CDR3 protein: CASRGGTGKNQPQHF; CDR3 DNA: TGTGCCAGCAGGGGGGGGACAGGGAAAAATCAGCCCCAGCATTTT
V gene: TRBV19; D gene: -; J gene: TRBJ1-1; clone size: -; CDR3 protein: CASTSIGGIEAFF; CDR3 DNA: TGTGCCAGTACCAGTATCGGAGGTATTGAAGCTTTCTTT
V gene: TRBV6-4; D gene: TRBD1; J gene: TRBJ1-2; clone size: -; CDR3 protein: CASSPGQGNYGYTF; CDR3 DNA: TGTGCCAGCAGCCCGGGACAGGGCAACTATGGCTACACCTTC
V gene: TRBV6-5; D gene: TRBD1; J gene: TRBJ2-7; clone size: -; CDR3 protein: CASTHSPGQRYEQYF; CDR3 DNA: TGTGCCAGCACCCATTCTCCGGGACAGAGATACGAGCAGTACTTC
V gene: TRBV7-2; D gene: -; J gene: TRBJ2-1; clone size: -; CDR3 protein: CASSQSGGNEQFF; CDR3 DNA: TGTGCCAGCAGCCAGAGTGGGGGGAATGAGCAGTTCTTC
V gene: TRBV9; D gene: TRBD1; J gene: TRBJ1-2; clone size: -; CDR3 protein: CASSLHRTGGFGYTF; CDR3 DNA: TGTGCCAGCAGCCTACACCGGACAGGGGGTTTTGGCTACACCTTC
V gene: TRBV11-2; D gene: -; J gene: TRBJ2-7; clone size: -; CDR3 protein: CASSLGGYSSSYEQYF; CDR3 DNA: TGTGCCAGCAGCTTAGGTGGATACAGTAGCTCCTACGAGCAGTACTTC
V gene: TRBV11-2; D gene: TRBD1; J gene: TRBJ1-1; clone size: -; CDR3 protein: CASSYTGETEAFF; CDR3 DNA: TGTGCCAGCAGCTATACAGGGGAGACTGAAGCTTTCTTT
V gene: TRBV28; D gene: TRBD1; J gene: TRBJ1-1; clone size: -; CDR3 protein: CASSSGQGTTLHTEAFF; CDR3 DNA: TGTGCCAGCAGTTCTGGACAGGGAACTACCCTGCACACTGAAGCTTTCTTT
V gene: TRBV29-1; D gene: -; J gene: TRBJ2-1; clone size: -; CDR3 protein: CSVERRDNEQFF; CDR3 DNA: TGCAGCGTCGAACGCCGAGACAATGAGCAGTTCTTC
V gene: TRBV4-3; D gene: TRBD2; J gene: TRBJ2-3; clone size: -; CDR3 protein: CASSQEGTSGRFTDTQYF; CDR3 DNA: TGCGCCAGCAGCCAAGAGGGGACTAGCGGGAGGTTCACAGATACGCAGTATTTT
V gene: TRBV5-1; D gene: TRBD1; J gene: TRBJ2-7; clone size: few; CDR3 protein: CASSSSGGHPGEQYF; CDR3 DNA: TGCGCCAGCAGCTCCTCAGGGGGACACCCTGGCGAGCAGTACTTC
V gene: TRBV28; D gene: TRBD1; J gene: TRBJ2-7; clone size: -; CDR3 protein: CASSFRTGTEQYF; CDR3 DNA: TGTGCCAGCAGTTTTAGGACAGGAACCGAGCAGTACTTC
V gene: TRBV4-1; D gene: -; J gene: TRBJ1-2; clone size: once; CDR3 protein: CASSQTTGDHYGYTF; CDR3 DNA: TGCGCCAGCAGCCAAACAACGGGGGACCACTATGGCTACACCTTC
V gene: TRBV5-1; D gene: -; J gene: TRBJ1-2; clone size: -; CDR3 protein: CASSGLGQHYGYTF; CDR3 DNA: TGCGCCAGCAGCGGACTCGGACAGCACTATGGCTACACCTTC